The 26 T cell receptor beta chains presented below share a single source sample, sequenced in a study of T cell responses to AZD1222 COVID-19 vaccine. Profiled with immunoSEQ multiplex PCR; TCRdb holds only in-frame clones, not every one. The sample holds about 160,000 clones, about 91% seen once. The specimen comprised peripheral blood, sampled on day 0 of AZD1222 vaccination. The receptors shown here come from an adult in good health.

This chain connects TRBV5-1 to TRBJ1-2; a weak D match, TRBD1 (5 bases). Trimming stripped 4 bases from V and 5 bases from J, with 15 bases between. This CDR3 has 14 residues. Looked up from germline, CDR1 is SGHRS and CDR2 is YFSETQ. In nucleotides, the CDR3 is TGCGCCAGCAGCAGCGGGACGGACTTGTATGGCTACACCTTC. The encoded protein is CASSSGTDLYGYTF. Full variable domain (remainder filled in from reference TRBV5-1 and TRBJ1-2): KAGVTQTPRYLIKTRGQQVTLSCSPISGHRSVSWYQQTPGQGLQFLFEYFSETQRNKGNFPGRFSGRQFSNSRSEMNVSTLELGDSALYLCASSSGTDLYGYTFGSGTRLTVV.

This clone was seen a few times. This specimen includes other DNA sequences encoding the same CDR3. V usage is TRBV9 and J usage is TRBJ1-1; D unresolved. Germline-derived CDR1 and CDR2 are SGDLS and YYNGEE. V was cut by 2 bases and J by 2 bases, with 7 bases left in between. The CDR3 runs to 13 residues. The CDR3 reads CASSVNVNTEAFF. For the CDR3, the DNA is TGTGCCAGCAGCGTTAACGTAAACACTGAAGCTTTCTTT.

The chain uses TRBV30 and TRBJ1-6; D is undetermined. V dropped 0 bases and J dropped 9 bases, with 12 bases sitting between them. This CDR3 is built from 14 residues. From germline, CDR1 is GTSNPN and CDR2 SVGIG (reference sequence). CDR3 DNA: TGTGCCTGGAGTGTGGGCGAGACGAGTTCACCCCTCCACTTT. Its protein is CAWSVGETSSPLHF.

The chain recombines TRBV7-2 with TRBJ1-5, with D uncertain. This CDR3 contains 13 residues. Germline CDR1 is SGHTA and CDR2 is FQGNSA. The V end was cut by 5 bases, the J end by 6 bases, with 11 bases between. As DNA, the CDR3 is TGTGCCAGCAGCCCACAGCGAATTCAGCCCCAGCATTTT. Protein sequence: CASSPQRIQPQHF.

The rearrangement joins TRBV19 to TRBJ1-5, with D possibly matching TRBD1 (6 bases). CDR3 length: 17 amino acids. The germline V and J ends were trimmed by 7 bases and 1 base, with 20 bases remaining between them. CDR1 is LNHDA and CDR2 is SQIVND in the germline V gene (reference sequence). For the CDR3, the DNA is TGTGCCAGTACCGTCCCCCGGGCAGGGGACAGCAATCAGCCCCAGCATTTT. The encoded protein is CASTVPRAGDSNQPQHF.

The chain links TRBV28 to TRBJ1-2; the match to TRBD1 covers 7 bases. The CDR3 has 14 amino acids. Per germline, CDR1 MDHEN and CDR2 SYDVKM. J lost 7 bases, V lost 3 bases, and 8 bases had no gene match. The CDR3 sequence is CASSFGQAFLGYTF. CDR3 in DNA: TGTGCCAGCAGTTTCGGACAGGCCTTCCTTGGCTACACCTTC.

CDR3 loop: CASSPGLLEKLFF. The CDR3 DNA reads TGTGCCAGCAGCCCCGGCCTCCTAGAAAAACTGTTTTTT. The J gene is TRBJ1-4, the V gene TRBV6-5; D is uncertain. Germline V gene sequence: CDR1 MNHEY, CDR2 SVGAGI. The CDR3 sequence is 13 residues long. The V and J ends lost 6 bases and 8 bases respectively, with 13 bases between them.

This clone was observed a few times. The rearrangement joins TRBV28 to TRBJ1-4, with 10 positions matching TRBD1. CDR3 length: 15 residues. J gave up 8 bases and V 6 bases, and 9 bases lay outside the gene matches. Per the germline V gene, CDR1 is MDHEN and CDR2 is SYDVKM. The CDR3 bases are TGTGCCAGCAGGGTCCTCGGACAGGGGGAGGAAAAACTGTTTTTT. Amino acids: CASRVLGQGEEKLFF.

The V and J genes are TRBV4-1 and TRBJ2-7, with TRBD1 matching 7 bases. The CDR3 runs 19 residues. Germline V gene data show CDR1 as MGHRA and CDR2 as YSYEKL. V dropped 4 bases and J dropped 2; count of bases not matched to a gene: 20. In DNA, the CDR3 is TGCGCCAGCAGCCTACCCCTGGGCGGATCAGGGGGAGTCCCCTACGAGCAGTACTTC. It is translated as CASSLPLGGSGGVPYEQYF.

This chain uses TRBV18 with TRBJ1-2; D gene unclear. Germline CDR1 is KGHSH and CDR2 is LQKENI. Trimming shortened V by 5 bases and J by 0 bases, and 10 bases separated the two germline ends. The CDR3 is made up of 14 amino acids. CDR3 sequence: CASSAAQANYGYTF. DNA of the CDR3: TGTGCCAGCTCAGCGGCCCAGGCTAACTATGGCTACACCTTC.

The J gene is TRBJ2-1, the V gene TRBV7-8; 11 nucleotides align to TRBD2. Trimming cost V 1 base and J 4 bases; bases outside gene matches: 0. Germline V lookup: CDR1 SGHVS, CDR2 FQNEAQ. The CDR3 runs to 15 residues. The CDR3 DNA sequence: TGTGCCAGCAGCTTAGTAGCGGGGGGGTACAATGAGCAGTTCTTC. As protein: CASSLVAGGYNEQFF.

The V and J genes are TRBV7-9 and TRBJ2-1; D is uncertain. With 3 bases removed from V and 0 bases from J, the gap between germline ends came to 9 bases. The CDR3 is 15 amino acids. CDR1 is SEHNR and CDR2 is FQNEAQ in the germline V gene (reference sequence). The CDR3: CASSFRRSSYNEQFF. CDR3 sequence (DNA): TGTGCCAGCAGCTTTCGCAGGAGCTCCTACAATGAGCAGTTCTTC.

J is TRBJ1-1 and V is TRBV4-3; D is perhaps TRBD1 (5 bases). Deletions cut 3 bases from V and 8 bases from J, with 13 bases between. Per the germline V gene, CDR1 is LGHNA and CDR2 is YSLEER. This CDR3 has 13 residues. DNA for the CDR3: TGCGCCAGCAGCCACGGCAGGGCTAAGGAAGCTTTCTTT. Residues: CASSHGRAKEAFF.

The CDR3 is CASSPGVPNTEAFF. Here the CDR3 DNA reads TGTGCCAGCAGTCCAGGTGTACCGAACACTGAAGCTTTCTTT. This rearrangement joins TRBV6-5 to TRBJ1-1; no clear D gene. This CDR3 has 14 residues. Germline V CDR1 and CDR2: MNHEY, SVGAGI. V was trimmed by 5 bases and J by 1 base, leaving 11 bases between them.

The rearrangement joins TRBV29-1 to TRBJ1-1; TRBD1 agrees at 9 bases. Per germline, CDR1 SQVTM and CDR2 ANQGSEA. Unmatched junction bases numbered 5, after V lost 3 bases and J lost 3 bases. This CDR3 has 14 amino acids. The CDR3 nucleotides read TGCAGCGTTGAGTCGGGACAGGGATACACTGAAGCTTTCTTT. Residues: CSVESGQGYTEAFF.

The V gene is TRBV27, the J gene TRBJ2-1; 9 nucleotides align to TRBD2. Per germline, CDR1 MNHEY and CDR2 SMNVEV (reference sequence). This CDR3 is built from 16 residues. The J segment lost 0 bases and the V segment lost 8 bases, leaving 8 bases of the junction unmatched. As DNA, the CDR3 is TGTGCCAGCGAGGGAAGTAGCGGGAGCTCCTACAATGAGCAGTTCTTC. This translates into CASEGSSGSSYNEQFF.

The V and J genes are TRBV27 and TRBJ2-7; tentative D call: TRBD1 (6 bases). V was trimmed by 5 bases and J by 0 bases, leaving 11 bases between them. CDR3 length: 14 amino acids. Germline V lookup: CDR1 MNHEY, CDR2 SMNVEV (reference sequence). This CDR3 is CASSLGTLSYEQYF. In nucleotides, the CDR3 is TGTGCCAGCAGTCTAGGGACACTCTCCTACGAGCAGTACTTC.

Written as DNA, the CDR3 is TGTGCCAGCAGCTCGACAGGGGGCGAGGAGACCCAGTACTTC. Its protein product is CASSSTGGEETQYF. This chain links TRBV9 with TRBJ2-5; 10 nucleotides line up with TRBD1. Germline CDR1 is SGDLS and CDR2 is YYNGEE. Trimming cost V 4 bases and J 5 bases; bases outside gene matches: 5. The CDR3 contains 14 residues.

This rearrangement joins TRBV4-1 to TRBJ2-7, with 7 bases aligning to TRBD2. The junction had 5 bases not matched to a gene; V was cut back by 3 bases and J by 3 bases. Germline loops: CDR1 MGHRA, CDR2 YSYEKL. CDR3 size: 14 residues. The CDR3 loop is CASSQPGRVYEQYF. The CDR3 coding sequence is TGCGCCAGCAGCCAGCCAGGGAGGGTCTACGAGCAGTACTTC.

J is TRBJ2-1 and V is TRBV2; D gene unclear. Between the trimmed V and J ends, which lost 6 bases and 0 bases, there was a span of 6 bases. Germline assignment: CDR1 SNHLY and CDR2 FYNNEI. The CDR3 has 13 amino acids. The CDR3 region is CASRQSSYNEQFF. DNA for the CDR3: TGTGCCAGCAGACAGAGCTCCTACAATGAGCAGTTCTTC.

The chain is built from TRBV27 and TRBJ1-5, with TRBD1 as a possible D gene (5 bases). The CDR3 spans 14 residues. Germline V gene data show CDR1 as MNHEY and CDR2 as SMNVEV (reference sequence). Trimming took 2 bases from V and 6 from J, leaving 11 bases between them. CDR3: CASSLGGRGQPQHF. The CDR3 DNA follows: TGTGCCAGCAGTTTAGGAGGGAGGGGTCAGCCCCAGCATTTT.

DNA of the CDR3: TGTGCCATCGCACTGGACATTCGGTCCAATGAGCAGTTCTTC. It encodes CAIALDIRSNEQFF. The chain joins TRBV10-3 to TRBJ2-1; tentatively, D is TRBD1 (5 bases). Germline lookup yields CDR1 ENHRY and CDR2 SYGVKD. V was shortened by 8 bases and J by 6 bases, with 17 bases between the two germline ends. CDR3 length equals 14 residues.

The chain is built from TRBV7-2 and TRBJ1-1, with D maybe TRBD1 (5 bases). There are 13 residues in the CDR3. With 5 bases removed from V and 2 bases from J, the gap between germline ends came to 9 bases. Germline V lookup: CDR1 SGHTA, CDR2 FQGNSA. CDR3 in amino acids: CASSTQGNTEAFF. The CDR3 nucleotides are TGTGCCAGCAGCACCCAGGGTAACACTGAAGCTTTCTTT.

Points on this clone: This specimen includes other DNA sequences encoding the same CDR3. The gene calls are TRBV27 and TRBJ2-7; D is unclear. CDR1 is MNHEY and CDR2 is SMNVEV in the germline V gene (reference sequence). The CDR3 sequence is 13 residues long. V was cut by 0 bases and J by 3 bases, with 6 bases left in between. CDR3 sequence: CASSLSPSYEQYF. CDR3 coding DNA: TGTGCCAGCAGTTTATCTCCCAGCTACGAGCAGTACTTC.

The J gene is TRBJ1-2, the V gene TRBV10-2; possible D gene TRBD1, 5 bases. The CDR3 is 14 amino acids. Between the trimmed V and J ends, which lost 4 bases and 6 bases, there was a span of 15 bases. The V gene's germline CDR1 is WSHSY and CDR2 SAAADI. CDR3: CASSGGRAGDGYTF. Written as DNA, the CDR3 is TGCGCCAGCAGTGGGGGGAGGGCGGGCGATGGCTACACCTTC.

The DNA of the CDR3 is TGCAGCGTTGCGTCCGTCTATGGCTACACCTTC. It translates to CSVASVYGYTF. The V gene is TRBV29-1, the J gene TRBJ1-2; D is unclear. This CDR3 spans 11 amino acids. Per the germline V gene, CDR1 is SQVTM and CDR2 is ANQGSEA. V lost 4 bases, J lost 4 bases, and 7 bases lay in between.